The 5 T cell receptor beta chains below were found in one sample sequenced in a study of T cell changes during pregnancy in multiple sclerosis. Here immunoSEQ multiplex PCR was the method, and the copy in TCRdb shows in-frame clones only, minus some. The sample holds 15,000 to 17,000 clones, around 83% seen once. Sequenced material: CD8+ T cells from peripheral blood mononuclear cells, taken after pregnancy. The receptors originated from a female donor in good health, enrolled as a control in a pregnancy study.

The CDR3 here is CASSQRTNMNTEAFF. As DNA, the CDR3 is TGTGCCAGCAGCCAGAGGACAAATATGAACACTGAAGCTTTCTTT. The gene calls are TRBV7-9 and TRBJ1-1; tentatively, D is TRBD1 (5 bases). Per germline, CDR1 SEHNR and CDR2 FQNEAQ (reference sequence). The CDR3 totals 15 residues. The ends were cut back, 5 bases at V and 0 bases at J, with 13 bases in the middle.

The sample holds many counts of this clone. The chain links TRBV6-4 to TRBJ2-3; D might be TRBD1 (6 bases). The CDR3 spans 15 residues. Per germline, CDR1 MRHNA and CDR2 SNTAGT. V shed 5 bases and J shed 0 bases, with 12 bases lying between them. In DNA, the CDR3 is TGTGCCAGCAGTACGGGGACAACTAGCACAGATACGCAGTATTTT. Its protein product is CASSTGTTSTDTQYF.

The genes are TRBV7-2 and TRBJ2-1; 10 bases are a match to TRBD2. The CDR3 totals 17 residues. Germline CDR1 is SGHTA and CDR2 is FQGNSA. V trimming: 0 bases; J trimming: 4 bases; junction bases outside the gene matches: 6. The CDR3 spells CASSLALGLAEYNEQFF. Here the CDR3 DNA reads TGTGCCAGCAGCTTAGCCCTTGGACTAGCGGAATACAATGAGCAGTTCTTC.

The rearrangement joins TRBV9 to TRBJ2-3, with D perhaps TRBD2 (5 bases). The CDR3 loop spans 14 amino acids. Trimming stripped 6 bases from V and 3 bases from J, with 14 bases between. Germline lookup yields CDR1 SGDLS and CDR2 YYNGEE. The CDR3: CASTPSGLTDTQYF. The CDR3 DNA reads TGTGCCAGCACTCCCAGCGGTCTAACAGATACGCAGTATTTT.

This rearrangement joins TRBV7-6 to TRBJ2-7; 8 bases match TRBD1. CDR3 length: 14 residues. The germline V gene has CDR1 SGHVS and CDR2 FNYEAQ. J was trimmed by 3 bases and V by 4 bases; bases with no gene match: 5. For the CDR3, the DNA is TGTGCCAGCAGCTCCGGGACAGGATTCTACGAGCAGTACTTC. Amino acids: CASSSGTGFYEQYF. The full variable domain, completed using reference TRBV7-6 and TRBJ2-7, is GAGVSQSPRYKVTKRGQDVALRCDPISGHVSLYWYRQALGQGPEFLTYFNYEAQQDKSGLPNDRFSAERPEGSISTLTIQRTEQRDSAMYRCASSSGTGFYEQYFGPGTRLTVT.